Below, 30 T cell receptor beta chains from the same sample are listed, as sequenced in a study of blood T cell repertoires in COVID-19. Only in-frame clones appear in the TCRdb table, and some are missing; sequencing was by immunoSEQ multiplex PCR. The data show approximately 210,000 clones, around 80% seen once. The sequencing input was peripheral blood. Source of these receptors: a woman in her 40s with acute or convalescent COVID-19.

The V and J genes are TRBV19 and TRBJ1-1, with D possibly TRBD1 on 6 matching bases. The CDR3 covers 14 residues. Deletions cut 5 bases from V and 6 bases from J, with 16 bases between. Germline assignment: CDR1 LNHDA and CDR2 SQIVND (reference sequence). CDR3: CASSSPGQYPEAFF. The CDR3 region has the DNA TGTGCCAGTAGTTCCCCTGGACAGTACCCTGAAGCTTTCTTT.

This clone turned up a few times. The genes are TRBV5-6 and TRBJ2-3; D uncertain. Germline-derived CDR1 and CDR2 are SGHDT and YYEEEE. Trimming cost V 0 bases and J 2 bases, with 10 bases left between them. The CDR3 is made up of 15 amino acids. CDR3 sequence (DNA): TGTGCCAGCAGCTTGGGTGTCCGGTACACAGATACGCAGTATTTT. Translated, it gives CASSLGVRYTDTQYF.

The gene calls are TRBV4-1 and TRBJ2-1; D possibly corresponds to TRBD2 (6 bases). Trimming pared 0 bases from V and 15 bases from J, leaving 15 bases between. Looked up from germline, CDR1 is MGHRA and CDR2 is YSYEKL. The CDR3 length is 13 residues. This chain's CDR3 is CASSQESAGPWFF. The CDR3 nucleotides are TGCGCCAGCAGCCAAGAATCGGCGGGGCCATGGTTCTTC.

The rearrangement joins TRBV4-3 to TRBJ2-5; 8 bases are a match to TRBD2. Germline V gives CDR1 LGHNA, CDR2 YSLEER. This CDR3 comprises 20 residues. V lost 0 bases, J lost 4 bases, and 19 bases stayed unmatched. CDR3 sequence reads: CASSQDGSRGELAVAETQYF. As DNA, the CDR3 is TGCGCCAGCAGCCAAGACGGTAGCAGGGGTGAACTAGCGGTGGCAGAGACCCAGTACTTC.

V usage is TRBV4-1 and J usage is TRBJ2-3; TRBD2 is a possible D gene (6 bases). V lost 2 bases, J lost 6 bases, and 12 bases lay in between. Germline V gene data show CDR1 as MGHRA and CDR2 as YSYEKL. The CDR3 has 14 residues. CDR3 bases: TGCGCCAGCAGCCAACAATATAGCGGTGATACGCAGTATTTT. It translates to CASSQQYSGDTQYF.

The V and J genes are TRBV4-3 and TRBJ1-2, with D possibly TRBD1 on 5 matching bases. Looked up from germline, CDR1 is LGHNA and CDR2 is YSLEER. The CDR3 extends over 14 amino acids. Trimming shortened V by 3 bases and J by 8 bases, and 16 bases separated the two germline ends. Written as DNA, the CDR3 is TGCGCCAGCAGCCACGCGCGGGGGGTGGACGGCTACACCTTC. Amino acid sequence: CASSHARGVDGYTF.

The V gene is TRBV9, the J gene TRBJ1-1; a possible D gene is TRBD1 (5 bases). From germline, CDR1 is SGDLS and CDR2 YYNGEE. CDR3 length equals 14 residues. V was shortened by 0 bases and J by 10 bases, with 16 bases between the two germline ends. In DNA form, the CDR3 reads TGTGCCAGCAGCGTAGAAGGGGTCCGGTCGGGAGCTTTCTTT. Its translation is CASSVEGVRSGAFF.

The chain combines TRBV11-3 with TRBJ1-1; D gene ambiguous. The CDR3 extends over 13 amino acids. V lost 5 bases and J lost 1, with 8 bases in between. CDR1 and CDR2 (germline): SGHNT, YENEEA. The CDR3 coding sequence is TGTGCCAGCAGCGCGGCAGAGAACACTGAAGCTTTCTTT. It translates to CASSAAENTEAFF.

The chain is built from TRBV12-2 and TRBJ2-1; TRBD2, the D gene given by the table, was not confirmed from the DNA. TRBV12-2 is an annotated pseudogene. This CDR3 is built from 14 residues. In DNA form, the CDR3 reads TGTGCAAGCCGTGATACTCTCTCCTACAATGAGCAGTTCTTC. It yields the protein CASRDTLSYNEQFF.

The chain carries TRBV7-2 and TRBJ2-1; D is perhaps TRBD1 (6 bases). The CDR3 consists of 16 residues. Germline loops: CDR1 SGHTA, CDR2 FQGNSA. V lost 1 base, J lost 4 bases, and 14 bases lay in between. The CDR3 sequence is CASSLDGGRAYNEQFF. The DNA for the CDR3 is TGTGCCAGCAGCTTAGATGGGGGCAGGGCTTACAATGAGCAGTTCTTC.

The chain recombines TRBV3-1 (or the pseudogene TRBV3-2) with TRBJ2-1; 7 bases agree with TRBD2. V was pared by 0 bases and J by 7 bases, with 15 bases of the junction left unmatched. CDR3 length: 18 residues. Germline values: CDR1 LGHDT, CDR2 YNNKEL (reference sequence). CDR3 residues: CASSQELGGGKIANEQFF. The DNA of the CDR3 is TGTGCCAGCAGCCAAGAATTAGGCGGGGGAAAGATTGCGAATGAGCAGTTCTTC.

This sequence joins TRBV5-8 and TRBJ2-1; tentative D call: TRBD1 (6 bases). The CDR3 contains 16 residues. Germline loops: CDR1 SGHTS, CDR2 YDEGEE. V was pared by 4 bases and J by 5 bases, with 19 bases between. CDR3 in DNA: TGTGCCAGCAGCCTCCCCGCCTACAGGGACAACAATGAGCAGTTCTTC. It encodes CASSLPAYRDNNEQFF.

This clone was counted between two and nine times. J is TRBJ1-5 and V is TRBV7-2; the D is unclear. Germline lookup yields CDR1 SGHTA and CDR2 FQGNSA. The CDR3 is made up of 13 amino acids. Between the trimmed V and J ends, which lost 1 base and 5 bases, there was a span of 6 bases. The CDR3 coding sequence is TGTGCCAGCAGCTTAGGAGCTCATCAGCCCCAGCATTTT. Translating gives CASSLGAHQPQHF. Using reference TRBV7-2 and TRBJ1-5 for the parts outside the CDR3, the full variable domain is GAGVSQSPSNKVTEKGKDVELRCDPISGHTALYWYRQSLGQGLEFLIYFQGNSAPDKSGLPSDRFSAERTGGSVSTLTIQRTQQEDSAVYLCASSLGAHQPQHFGDGTRLSIL.

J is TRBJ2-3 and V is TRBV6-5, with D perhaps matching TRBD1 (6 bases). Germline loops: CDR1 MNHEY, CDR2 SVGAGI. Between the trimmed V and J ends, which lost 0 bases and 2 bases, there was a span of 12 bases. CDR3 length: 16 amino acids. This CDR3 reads CASSYSWGPVTDTQYF. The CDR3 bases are TGTGCCAGCAGTTACTCGTGGGGGCCAGTCACAGATACGCAGTATTTT.

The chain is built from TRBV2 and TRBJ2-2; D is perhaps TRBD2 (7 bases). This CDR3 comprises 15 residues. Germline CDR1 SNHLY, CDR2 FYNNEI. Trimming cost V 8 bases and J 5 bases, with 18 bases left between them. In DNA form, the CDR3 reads TGTGCCAGCGGGGAACGGGGGGCGCCTACCGGGGAGCTGTTTTTT. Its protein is CASGERGAPTGELFF.

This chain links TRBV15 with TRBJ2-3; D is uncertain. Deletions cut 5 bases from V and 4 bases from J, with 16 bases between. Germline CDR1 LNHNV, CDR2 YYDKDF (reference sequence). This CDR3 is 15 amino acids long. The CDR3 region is CATSPGLRLADTQYF. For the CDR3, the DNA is TGTGCCACCAGCCCGGGTTTGAGGTTAGCAGATACGCAGTATTTT.

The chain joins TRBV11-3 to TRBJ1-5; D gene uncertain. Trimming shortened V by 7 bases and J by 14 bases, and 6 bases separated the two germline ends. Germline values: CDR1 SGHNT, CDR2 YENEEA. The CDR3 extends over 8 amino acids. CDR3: CASTGEHF. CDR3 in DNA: TGTGCCAGCACCGGAGAGCATTTT. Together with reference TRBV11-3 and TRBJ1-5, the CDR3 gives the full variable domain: EAGVVQSPRYKIIEKKQPVAFWCNPISGHNTLYWYLQNLGQGPELLIRYENEEAVDDSQLPKDRFSAERLKGVDSTLKIQPAELGDSAVYLCASTGEHFGDGTRLSIL.

CDR3 region: CSASSPSGPTYEQYF. The CDR3, as DNA: TGCAGTGCCAGTAGCCCCAGCGGCCCGACCTACGAGCAGTACTTC. The rearrangement joins TRBV20-1 to TRBJ2-7; D is possibly TRBD2 (5 bases). Germline V gene sequence: CDR1 DFQATT, CDR2 SNEGSKA (reference sequence). The CDR3 length is 15 residues. The V and J ends lost 6 bases and 2 bases respectively, with 20 bases between them.

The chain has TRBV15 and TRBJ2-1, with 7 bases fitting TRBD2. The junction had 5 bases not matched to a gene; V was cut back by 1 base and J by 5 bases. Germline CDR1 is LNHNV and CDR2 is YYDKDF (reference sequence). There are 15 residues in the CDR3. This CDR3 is CATSRAGGSNNEQFF. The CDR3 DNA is TGTGCCACCAGCAGAGCAGGCGGGAGCAACAATGAGCAGTTCTTC.

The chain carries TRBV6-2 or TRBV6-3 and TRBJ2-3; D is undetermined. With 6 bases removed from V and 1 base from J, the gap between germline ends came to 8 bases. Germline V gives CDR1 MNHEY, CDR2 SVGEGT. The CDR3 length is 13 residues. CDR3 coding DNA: TGTGCCAGCAGCACCACAGGCACAGATACGCAGTATTTT. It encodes CASSTTGTDTQYF.

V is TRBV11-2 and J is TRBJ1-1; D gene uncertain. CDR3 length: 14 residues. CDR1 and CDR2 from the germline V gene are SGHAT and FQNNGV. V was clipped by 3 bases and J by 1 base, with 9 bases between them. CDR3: CASSFGLANTEAFF. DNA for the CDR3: TGTGCCAGCAGCTTCGGACTGGCGAACACTGAAGCTTTCTTT.

In nucleotides, the CDR3 is TGTGCCAGCAGCTTTAGTTCTGGGGCCAACGTCCTGACTTTC. Translation gives CASSFSSGANVLTF. The gene calls are TRBV7-2 and TRBJ2-6; D unclear. The germline gives CDR1 SGHTA, CDR2 FQGNSA. The CDR3 runs 14 residues. The V gene lost 3 bases and the J gene lost 1 base, with 4 bases spanning the gap.

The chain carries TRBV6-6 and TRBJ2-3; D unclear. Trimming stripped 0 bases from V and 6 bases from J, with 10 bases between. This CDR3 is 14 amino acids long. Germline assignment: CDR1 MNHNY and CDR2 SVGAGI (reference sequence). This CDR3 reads CASSYSKQPDTQYF. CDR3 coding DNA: TGTGCCAGCAGTTACTCAAAACAACCGGATACGCAGTATTTT.

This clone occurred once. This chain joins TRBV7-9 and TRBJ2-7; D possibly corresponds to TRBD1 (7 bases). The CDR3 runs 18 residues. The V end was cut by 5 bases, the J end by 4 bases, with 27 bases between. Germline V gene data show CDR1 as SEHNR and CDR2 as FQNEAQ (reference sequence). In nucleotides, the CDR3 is TGTGCCAGCAGCCCCAGGACAGGCGACGGGTTGGGAGGATACGAGCAGTACTTC. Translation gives CASSPRTGDGLGGYEQYF.

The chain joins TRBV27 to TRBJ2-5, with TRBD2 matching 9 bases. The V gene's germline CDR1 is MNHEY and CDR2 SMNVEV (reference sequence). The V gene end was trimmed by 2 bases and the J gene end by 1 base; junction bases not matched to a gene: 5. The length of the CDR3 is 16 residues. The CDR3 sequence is CASSLEPSGIQETQYF. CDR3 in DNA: TGTGCCAGCAGTTTAGAGCCTAGCGGGATCCAAGAGACCCAGTACTTC.

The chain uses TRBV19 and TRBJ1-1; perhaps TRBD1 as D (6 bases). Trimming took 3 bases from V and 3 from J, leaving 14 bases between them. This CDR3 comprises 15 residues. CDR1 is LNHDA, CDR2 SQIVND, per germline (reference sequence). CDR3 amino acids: CASSIRGGADTEAFF. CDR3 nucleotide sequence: TGTGCCAGTAGTATTAGGGGGGGCGCGGACACTGAAGCTTTCTTT.

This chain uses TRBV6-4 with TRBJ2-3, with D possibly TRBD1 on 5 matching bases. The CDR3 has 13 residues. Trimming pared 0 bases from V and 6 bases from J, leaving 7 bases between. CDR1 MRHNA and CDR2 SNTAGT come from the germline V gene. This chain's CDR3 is CASSDSWGDTQYF. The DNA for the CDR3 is TGTGCCAGCAGTGACTCATGGGGCGATACGCAGTATTTT.

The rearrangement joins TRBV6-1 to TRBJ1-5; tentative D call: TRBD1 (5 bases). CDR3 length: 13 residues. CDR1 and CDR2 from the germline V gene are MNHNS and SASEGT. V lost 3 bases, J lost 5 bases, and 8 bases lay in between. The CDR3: CASSEGRDQPQHF. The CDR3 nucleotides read TGTGCCAGCAGTGAGGGCAGGGATCAGCCCCAGCATTTT.

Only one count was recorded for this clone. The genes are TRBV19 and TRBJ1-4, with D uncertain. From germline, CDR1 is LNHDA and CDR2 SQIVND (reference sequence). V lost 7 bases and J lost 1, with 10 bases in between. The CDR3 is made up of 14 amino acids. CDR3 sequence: CASKEPETNEKLFF. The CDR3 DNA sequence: TGTGCCAGTAAGGAGCCGGAAACTAATGAAAAACTGTTTTTT.

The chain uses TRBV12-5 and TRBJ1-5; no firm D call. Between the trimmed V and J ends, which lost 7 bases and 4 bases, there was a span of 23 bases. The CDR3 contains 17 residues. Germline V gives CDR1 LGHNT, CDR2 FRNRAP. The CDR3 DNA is TGTGCTAGTGCCCCATCACCCGGGTTCAAACTTAATCAGCCCCAGCATTTT. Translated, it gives CASAPSPGFKLNQPQHF.